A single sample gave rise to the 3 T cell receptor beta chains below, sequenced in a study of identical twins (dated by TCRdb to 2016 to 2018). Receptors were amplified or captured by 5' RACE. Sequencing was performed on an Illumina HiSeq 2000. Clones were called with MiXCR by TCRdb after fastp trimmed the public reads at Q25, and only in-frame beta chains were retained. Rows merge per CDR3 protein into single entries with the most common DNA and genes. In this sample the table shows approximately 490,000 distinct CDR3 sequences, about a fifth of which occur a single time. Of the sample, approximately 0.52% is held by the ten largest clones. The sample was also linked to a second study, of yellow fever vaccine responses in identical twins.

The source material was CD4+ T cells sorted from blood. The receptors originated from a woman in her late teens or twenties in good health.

CDR3 coding DNA: TGTGCCAGCAAGGGTAGAACCAACAATGAGCAGTTCTTC. Translating it yields CASKGRTNNEQFF. The chain combines TRBV28 with TRBJ2-1; D ambiguous. CDR3 length: 13 amino acids. Trimming took 7 bases from V and 5 from J, leaving 12 bases between them. Germline values: CDR1 MDHEN, CDR2 SYDVKM.

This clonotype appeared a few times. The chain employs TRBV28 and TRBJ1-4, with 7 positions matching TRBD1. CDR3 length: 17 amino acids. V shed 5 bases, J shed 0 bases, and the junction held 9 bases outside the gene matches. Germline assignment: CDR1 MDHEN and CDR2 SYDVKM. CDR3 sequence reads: CASSLLDRVSTNEKLFF. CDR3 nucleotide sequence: TGTGCCAGCAGTCTCCTCGACAGGGTATCAACTAATGAAAAACTGTTTTTT.

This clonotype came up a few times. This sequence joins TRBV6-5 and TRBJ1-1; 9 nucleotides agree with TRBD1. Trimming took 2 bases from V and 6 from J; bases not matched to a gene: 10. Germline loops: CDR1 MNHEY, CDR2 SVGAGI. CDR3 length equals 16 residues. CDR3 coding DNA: TGTGCCAGCAGTTACACTTCCGGGACAGGGTCGGCTGAAGCTTTCTTT. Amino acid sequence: CASSYTSGTGSAEAFF.